The 20 T cell receptor beta chains in this list originate from one sample, sequenced in a study of early T cells in non-severe SARS-CoV-2 infection. MiXCR, applied by TCRdb to the 5' RACE reads, yields one record per CDR3 protein. The data hold tens of thousands of distinct CDR3 sequences, with approximately 12% observed a single time. Sequenced material: whole blood. The origin of the receptors is an adult who was a healthcare worker with PCR-confirmed SARS-CoV-2 infection or an uninfected control (not recorded which).

This clonotype was seen repeatedly, ten times or more. The J gene is TRBJ1-4, the V gene TRBV27; D is possibly TRBD1 (5 bases). Trimming removed 8 bases from V and 3 bases from J, with 16 bases in between. CDR1 and CDR2 from the germline V gene are MNHEY and SMNVEV (reference sequence). CDR3 length: 15 residues. The CDR3 region is CASCRDPAANEKLFF. The CDR3 DNA follows: TGTGCCAGCTGCAGGGACCCCGCAGCTAATGAAAAACTGTTTTTT.

This clonotype was seen at least ten times. The chain joins TRBV29-1 to TRBJ2-3, with 9 bases lining up with TRBD2. The CDR3 spans 15 residues. Germline V CDR1 and CDR2: SQVTM, ANQGSEA. The ends lost 6 bases at V and 1 base at J; junction bases unmatched: 8. The CDR3 coding sequence is TGCAGCGTCGTACTTAGCGGGGGCGGCACAGATACGCAGTATTTT. Translated: CSVVLSGGGTDTQYF.

This chain connects TRBV4-3 to TRBJ2-1; D might be TRBD1 (5 bases). V was trimmed by 1 base and J by 3 bases, leaving 7 bases between them. In germline, CDR1 is LGHNA, CDR2 YSLEER. CDR3 length: 14 amino acids. CDR3 residues: CASSQGGGYNEQFF. The CDR3 bases are TGCGCCAGCAGCCAAGGGGGCGGCTACAATGAGCAGTTCTTC.

This clonotype appeared a few times. The chain carries TRBV14 and TRBJ2-1; D call uncertain. CDR1 is SGHDN and CDR2 is FVKESK in the germline V gene. The V and J ends lost 4 bases and 3 bases respectively, with 4 bases between them. The CDR3 is 12 amino acids. The CDR3 sequence: CASSPNYNEQFF. The CDR3 DNA sequence: TGTGCCAGCAGCCCAAACTACAATGAGCAGTTCTTC.

The gene calls are TRBV7-8 and TRBJ1-1, with D unresolved. Per germline, CDR1 SGHVS and CDR2 FQNEAQ. V was cut by 1 base and J by 7 bases, with 10 bases left in between. This CDR3 has 13 amino acids. This chain's CDR3 is CASSLVFSDEAFF. Here the CDR3 DNA reads TGTGCCAGCAGCTTAGTTTTCAGCGATGAAGCTTTCTTT.

The chain employs TRBV5-1 and TRBJ2-1; 16 bases are a match to TRBD2. V trimming: 4 bases; J trimming: 4 bases; junction bases outside the gene matches: 11. This CDR3 is built from 19 residues. Germline V lookup: CDR1 SGHRS, CDR2 YFSETQ. The CDR3: CASSPTGLAGGPLYNEQFF. CDR3 nucleotide sequence: TGCGCCAGCAGCCCTACGGGACTAGCGGGGGGGCCCCTTTACAATGAGCAGTTCTTC.

This clonotype was counted at least ten times. This chain uses TRBV10-2 with TRBJ2-3; D is unclear. V shed 6 bases and J shed 2 bases, with 3 bases lying between them. This CDR3 is built from 11 residues. Germline V gene sequence: CDR1 WSHSY, CDR2 SAAADI. Written as DNA, the CDR3 is TGCGCCAGCAGAAACACAGATACGCAGTATTTT. It codes for CASRNTDTQYF.

V and J are TRBV6-1 and TRBJ2-7; possible D gene TRBD1, 6 bases. The CDR3 is 14 residues long. Trimming stripped 6 bases from V and 1 base from J, with 13 bases between. CDR1 and CDR2 (germline): MNHNS, SASEGT. The CDR3 loop is CASRSGTQSYEQYF. The CDR3 nucleotides are TGTGCCAGCAGATCCGGGACACAATCCTACGAGCAGTACTTC.

This clonotype was found many times. The V call is TRBV5-4, the J call TRBJ2-3; 9 nucleotides line up with TRBD2. This CDR3 comprises 16 residues. Trimming at V came to 0 bases and at J to 1 base, leaving 3 bases not matched to a gene. The germline V gene encodes CDR1 SGHNT and CDR2 YYREEE (reference sequence). CDR3 DNA sequence: TGTGCCAGCAGCTTGGCGGGACTAGCAGGCACAGATACGCAGTATTTT. Translation gives CASSLAGLAGTDTQYF.

A few counts support this clonotype. This chain connects TRBV4-1 to TRBJ2-1; 8 bases align to TRBD1. In germline, CDR1 is MGHRA, CDR2 YSYEKL. Losses at the gene ends were 6 bases for V and 5 bases for J; bases not matched to a gene: 12. The CDR3 spans 16 residues. CDR3 in amino acids: CASSSTPDRGHNEQFF. DNA for the CDR3: TGCGCCAGCAGTTCCACCCCCGACAGGGGACACAATGAGCAGTTCTTC.

V is TRBV18 and J is TRBJ1-5, with D maybe TRBD1 (6 bases). The CDR3 covers 16 residues. V lost 3 bases to trimming and J lost 1 base, with 13 bases between them. Germline V lookup: CDR1 KGHSH, CDR2 LQKENI. CDR3: CASSPTGQGSNQPQHF. CDR3 nucleotide sequence: TGTGCCAGCTCACCCACCGGCCAGGGGAGCAATCAGCCCCAGCATTTT.

This chain uses TRBV28 with TRBJ1-1; weak D call: TRBD1 (6 bases). CDR3 length: 14 amino acids. Trimming cost V 5 bases and J 4 bases, with 14 bases left between them. Germline lookup yields CDR1 MDHEN and CDR2 SYDVKM. CDR3 in amino acids: CASSVQGGGTEAFF. The CDR3 DNA reads as TGTGCCAGCAGTGTGCAGGGAGGGGGCACTGAAGCTTTCTTT.

The chain carries TRBV5-1 and TRBJ2-3; D is ambiguous. The CDR3 is made up of 14 amino acids. With 0 bases removed from V and 0 bases from J, the gap between germline ends came to 5 bases. Germline lookup yields CDR1 SGHRS and CDR2 YFSETQ. CDR3 in amino acids: CASSLGRSTDTQYF. In DNA form, the CDR3 reads TGCGCCAGCAGCTTGGGTCGTAGCACAGATACGCAGTATTTT.

This clonotype was seen ten or more times. V and J are TRBV6-2 or TRBV6-3 and TRBJ1-2; TRBD1 might be the D (6 bases). Germline CDR1 is MNHEY and CDR2 is SVGEGT. V was clipped by 2 bases and J by 2 bases, with 6 bases between them. The CDR3 consists of 13 residues. The CDR3 is CASSYDRNYGYTF. In nucleotides, the CDR3 is TGTGCCAGCAGTTACGACAGGAACTATGGCTACACCTTC.

The chain links TRBV10-3 to TRBJ1-5; D uncertain. This CDR3 region has 13 residues. CDR1 and CDR2 from the germline V gene are ENHRY and SYGVKD. Trimming took 6 bases from V and 6 from J, leaving 12 bases between them. CDR3 loop: CAIRAALSQPQHF. CDR3 DNA sequence: TGTGCCATCAGGGCAGCCTTAAGTCAGCCCCAGCATTTT.

This chain links TRBV5-1 with TRBJ1-2, with 8 bases matching TRBD1. V gave up 6 bases and J gave up 8 bases; unmatched junction bases: 9. From germline, CDR1 is SGHRS and CDR2 YFSETQ. CDR3 length: 13 residues. As DNA, the CDR3 is TGCGCCAGCAACGGACAGGGATCGAGGGGCTACACCTTC. Translated: CASNGQGSRGYTF.

The rearrangement joins TRBV6-6 to TRBJ1-2; D ambiguous. Deletions cut 5 bases from V and 5 bases from J, with 6 bases between. The germline gives CDR1 MNHNY, CDR2 SVGAGI (reference sequence). The CDR3 loop spans 11 amino acids. This CDR3 is CASSADYGYTF. The CDR3 DNA sequence: TGTGCCAGCAGTGCGGATTATGGCTACACCTTC.

This clonotype was recorded at least ten times. The CDR3 here is CASSQAAGGTEAFF. The CDR3 DNA reads as TGTGCCAGCAGCCAAGCCGCGGGCGGCACTGAAGCTTTCTTT. V gene TRBV3-1 combines with J gene TRBJ1-1; no clear D gene. This CDR3 comprises 14 residues. Trimming cost V 1 base and J 4 bases, with 10 bases left between them. The germline CDR1 and CDR2 sequences are LGHDT and YNNKEL (reference sequence). The full variable domain, rest sourced from reference TRBV3-1 and TRBJ1-1, is DTAVSQTPKYLVTQMGNDKSIKCEQNLGHDTMYWYKQDSKKFLKIMFSYNNKELIINETVPNRFSPKSPDKAHLNLHINSLELGDSAVYFCASSQAAGGTEAFFGQGTRLTVV.

The sample holds many counts of this clonotype. The CDR3 DNA reads TGTGCCAGTAGTATTAGGACTAGCGGACTATCCTACAATGAGCAGTTCTTC. Protein: CASSIRTSGLSYNEQFF. The chain joins TRBV19 to TRBJ2-1; 10 bases fit TRBD2. This CDR3 has 17 residues. Germline lookup yields CDR1 LNHDA and CDR2 SQIVND (reference sequence). V lost 3 bases and J lost 1; bases outside the gene matches: 6.

The chain joins TRBV18 to TRBJ2-7; 8 bases are shared with TRBD1. Unmatched junction bases numbered 9, after V lost 6 bases and J lost 5 bases. Germline V gene lookup returns CDR1 KGHSH and CDR2 LQKENI. The CDR3 has 14 residues. In nucleotides, the CDR3 is TGTGCCAGCTCCCGTGCCGGGACAGGAGACGAGCAGTACTTC. This gives the protein CASSRAGTGDEQYF.